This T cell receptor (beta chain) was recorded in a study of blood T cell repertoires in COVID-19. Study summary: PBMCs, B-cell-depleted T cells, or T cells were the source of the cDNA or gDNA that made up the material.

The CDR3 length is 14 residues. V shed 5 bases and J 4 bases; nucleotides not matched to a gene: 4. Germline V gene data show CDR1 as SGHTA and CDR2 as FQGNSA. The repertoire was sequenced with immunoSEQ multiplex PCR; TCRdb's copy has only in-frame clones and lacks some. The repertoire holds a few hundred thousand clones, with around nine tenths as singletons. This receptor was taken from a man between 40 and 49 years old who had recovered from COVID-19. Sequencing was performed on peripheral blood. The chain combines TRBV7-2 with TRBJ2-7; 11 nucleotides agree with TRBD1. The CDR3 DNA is TGTGCCAGCAGCCCGGGACAGGGGGGTTACGAGCAGTACTTC. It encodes CASSPGQGGYEQYF.